This T cell receptor beta chain was captured by sequencing in a study of blood T cell repertoires in COVID-19. As for the study in general: Material from acute and convalescent COVID-19 was sourced from the United States, Italy and Spain.

Germline V gene lookup returns CDR1 GTSNPN and CDR2 SVGIG (reference sequence). Trimming stripped 3 bases from V and 2 bases from J, with 10 bases between. The CDR3 loop spans 13 amino acids. Original analysis: How many nucleated cells were present was estimated from reference gene primer amplification. Only in-frame clones appear in the TCRdb table, and some are missing; sequencing was by immunoSEQ multiplex PCR. The V and J calls and clone size are taken from that table; D and trimming were inferred from the DNA. The sample yields 150,000 to 200,000 clones, approximately 80% seen once. Cohort assignment relied on participant-reported clinical history. Symptom resolution, clearance, or two negative PCRs marked donors in Cohort 3 as recovered.

This chain joins TRBV30 and TRBJ1-1; D is uncertain. This TCR came from a middle-aged man who had recovered from COVID-19. The sample taken for sequencing was PBMCs or T cells enriched from blood (not recorded which). In nucleotides, the CDR3 is TGTGCCTGGAGCGACGGGATTAACACTGAAGCTTTCTTT. Encoded protein: CAWSDGINTEAFF.